The 18 T cell receptor beta chains listed next were all sequenced from one sample in a study of shared clonotypes between healthy human individuals. Measured with immunoSEQ multiplex PCR; TCRdb has only the in-frame clones, and not every one. The sample gives more than 500,000 clones, 95% to 97% of which show up once; 0.055% to 0.075% is in the top ten. Sequenced material: naive CD4+ T cells sorted from blood. Stated subset: CD45RA+ positively selected. The source of these receptors is a woman in her 30s in good health.

J is TRBJ2-3 and V is TRBV5-6, with D tentatively TRBD1 or TRBD2 (5 bases each). The CDR3 spans 18 residues. V lost 0 bases and J 4 bases, leaving 21 bases between the germline ends. Germline-derived CDR1 and CDR2 are SGHDT and YYEEEE. The CDR3 spells CASSLGSPGTGFADTQYF. CDR3 coding DNA: TGTGCCAGCAGCTTGGGTTCCCCCGGGACGGGCTTTGCAGATACGCAGTATTTT.

This rearrangement joins TRBV19 to TRBJ2-3, with 9 nucleotides matching TRBD2. There are 18 residues in the CDR3. Losses at the gene ends were 0 bases for V and 1 base for J; bases not matched to a gene: 8. CDR1 LNHDA and CDR2 SQIVND come from the germline V gene (reference sequence). Written as DNA, the CDR3 is TGTGCCAGTAGTATAGATGCCCCGGTAGCGGGAGGCACAGATACGCAGTATTTT. This translates into CASSIDAPVAGGTDTQYF. Full variable domain (missing parts from reference TRBV19 and TRBJ2-3): DGGITQSPKYLFRKEGQNVTLSCEQNLNHDAMYWYRQDPGQGLRLIYYSQIVNDFQKGDIAEGYSVSREKKESFPLTVTSAQKNPTAFYLCASSIDAPVAGGTDTQYFGPGTRLTVL.

The rearrangement links TRBV28 to TRBJ1-5; the D is unclear. Trimming removed 5 bases at V and 11 bases at J, with 19 bases between. There are 14 residues in the CDR3. The germline gives CDR1 MDHEN, CDR2 SYDVKM. The CDR3 DNA is TGTGCCAGCAGTCCGGGCCTACCTCCCCCGGCCCAGCATTTT. Translating gives CASSPGLPPPAQHF.

The chain employs TRBV5-4 and TRBJ2-1, with 7 bases matching TRBD2. Germline CDR1 reads SGHNT; CDR2 reads YYREEE (reference sequence). The CDR3 has 15 amino acids. Trimming took 5 bases from V and 6 from J; bases not matched to a gene: 11. CDR3 bases: TGTGCCAGCAGGGGAGGGACCACCCCCGGCAATGAGCAGTTCTTC. Protein product: CASRGGTTPGNEQFF. Using reference TRBV5-4 and TRBJ2-1 for the parts outside the CDR3, the full variable domain is ETGVTQSPTHLIKTRGQQVTLRCSSQSGHNTVSWYQQALGQGPQFIFQYYREEENGRGNFPPRFSGLQFPNYSSELNVNALELDDSALYLCASRGGTTPGNEQFFGPGTRLTVL.

The CDR3 is CASRKRSEAFF. The CDR3, as DNA: TGTGCCAGCAGAAAGAGGTCTGAAGCTTTCTTT. This chain connects TRBV6-5 to TRBJ1-1; D is undetermined. This CDR3 region has 11 residues. Germline V gene lookup returns CDR1 MNHEY and CDR2 SVGAGI. Trimming shortened V by 6 bases and J by 6 bases, and 8 bases separated the two germline ends.

The chain carries TRBV28 and TRBJ2-3; D may correspond to TRBD1 or TRBD2 (5 bases each). V was shortened by 5 bases and J by 2 bases, with 20 bases between the two germline ends. From germline, CDR1 is MDHEN and CDR2 SYDVKM. CDR3 length: 17 amino acids. The CDR3 DNA reads TGTGCCAGCAGTACCGGACCGGGGTCGGGGCACACAGATACGCAGTATTTT. Its translation: CASSTGPGSGHTDTQYF.

V is TRBV5-1 and J is TRBJ2-5, with D perhaps assigned TRBD1 or TRBD2 (5 bases each). V was clipped by 1 base and J by 5 bases, with 18 bases between them. The germline CDR1 and CDR2 sequences are SGHRS and YFSETQ. The CDR3 is made up of 16 amino acids. Here the CDR3 reads CASSLSGAPPGETQYF. The CDR3 DNA follows: TGCGCCAGCAGCTTGTCCGGGGCCCCACCCGGGGAGACCCAGTACTTC. Combining the CDR3 with reference TRBV5-1 and TRBJ2-5 gives the whole variable domain KAGVTQTPRYLIKTRGQQVTLSCSPISGHRSVSWYQQTPGQGLQFLFEYFSETQRNKGNFPGRFSGRQFSNSRSEMNVSTLELGDSALYLCASSLSGAPPGETQYFGPGTRLLVL.

The chain couples TRBV27 to TRBJ2-7; 12 bases line up with TRBD1. This CDR3 has 15 residues. CDR1 and CDR2 (germline): MNHEY, SMNVEV (reference sequence). The J segment lost 5 bases and the V segment lost 3 bases, leaving 5 bases of the junction unmatched. DNA of the CDR3: TGTGCCAGCAGTTTGGCCGGGACAGGGGGCAACGAGCAGTACTTC. Its translation: CASSLAGTGGNEQYF.

The V and J genes are TRBV19 and TRBJ2-2; perhaps TRBD1 as D (7 bases). This CDR3 is 14 amino acids long. V shed 5 bases and J shed 6 bases, with 13 bases lying between them. In germline, CDR1 is LNHDA, CDR2 SQIVND (reference sequence). The CDR3, as DNA: TGTGCCAGTAGTGCGGGACAGCCTGCCGGGGAGCTGTTTTTT. This sequence encodes CASSAGQPAGELFF. Full variable domain (missing parts from reference TRBV19 and TRBJ2-2): DGGITQSPKYLFRKEGQNVTLSCEQNLNHDAMYWYRQDPGQGLRLIYYSQIVNDFQKGDIAEGYSVSREKKESFPLTVTSAQKNPTAFYLCASSAGQPAGELFFGEGSRLTVL.

DNA of the CDR3: TGTGCCAGCAGTCAACTAGCGGGCTTCACAGATACGCAGTATTTT. It encodes CASSQLAGFTDTQYF. The chain recombines TRBV6-5 with TRBJ2-3; 9 nucleotides align to TRBD2. Germline V gene lookup returns CDR1 MNHEY and CDR2 SVGAGI. The CDR3 sequence is 15 residues long. V was pared by 5 bases and J by 2 bases, with 5 bases of the junction left unmatched.

V gene TRBV6-5 combines with J gene TRBJ1-5; the match to TRBD1 covers 7 bases. CDR3 size: 15 residues. The ends lost 4 bases at V and 2 bases at J; junction bases unmatched: 5. Per the germline V gene, CDR1 is MNHEY and CDR2 is SVGAGI. The CDR3 nucleotides read TGTGCCAGCAGTTTACACAGGGGACGCAATCAGCCCCAGCATTTT. The encoded protein is CASSLHRGRNQPQHF.

The chain carries TRBV5-1 and TRBJ1-1; D possibly corresponds to TRBD1 (5 bases). Between the trimmed V and J ends, which lost 5 bases and 5 bases, there was a span of 13 bases. CDR1 is SGHRS and CDR2 is YFSETQ in the germline V gene. This CDR3 is 13 amino acids long. This CDR3 is CASRGRMGTEAFF. CDR3 nucleotides: TGCGCCAGCAGGGGGCGGATGGGAACTGAAGCTTTCTTT.

This clone has just a few counts. The chain carries TRBV30 and TRBJ1-4; D gene unclear. Germline V lookup: CDR1 GTSNPN, CDR2 SVGIG (reference sequence). CDR3 length equals 14 residues. Deletions cut 4 bases from V and 5 bases from J, with 14 bases between. As DNA, the CDR3 is TGTGCCTGGAATCATAGAGGGCTGAATGAAAAACTGTTTTTT. Encoded protein: CAWNHRGLNEKLFF.

The chain uses TRBV28 and TRBJ2-7; tentatively, D is TRBD1 (6 bases). Germline CDR1 MDHEN, CDR2 SYDVKM. V gave up 7 bases and J gave up 3 bases, with 10 bases separating them. The CDR3 is 12 residues long. Here the CDR3 DNA reads TGTGCCAGCACCAAGGGGGTCTACGAGCAGTACTTC. The encoded protein is CASTKGVYEQYF. Using reference TRBV28 and TRBJ2-7 for the parts outside the CDR3, the full variable domain is DVKVTQSSRYLVKRTGEKVFLECVQDMDHENMFWYRQDPGLGLRLIYFSYDVKMKEKGDIPEGYSVSREKKERFSLILESASTNQTSMYLCASTKGVYEQYFGPGTRLTVT.

This clone showed up just once. The V gene is TRBV5-5, the J gene TRBJ2-7; no definite D call. Germline V gene data show CDR1 as SGHKS and CDR2 as YYEKEE (reference sequence). The CDR3 runs 16 residues. Trimming stripped 0 bases from V and 1 base from J, with 14 bases between. This CDR3 reads CASSLGSAASSYEQYF. The DNA for the CDR3 is TGTGCCAGCAGCTTGGGTTCAGCAGCGTCTTCCTACGAGCAGTACTTC.

The chain joins TRBV5-1 to TRBJ2-5; 12 bases are a match to TRBD2. The CDR3 contains 16 residues. Germline CDR1 reads SGHRS; CDR2 reads YFSETQ. The ends lost 0 bases at V and 3 bases at J; junction bases unmatched: 3. The DNA for the CDR3 is TGCGCCAGCAGCTTGGGTCTAGCGGGAGGGGAAGAGACCCAGTACTTC. This encodes CASSLGLAGGEETQYF.

The CDR3 protein is CASSLGRWGQDDYEQYF. CDR3 nucleotide sequence: TGTGCCAGCAGTTTAGGGCGGTGGGGACAGGACGACTACGAGCAGTACTTC. V and J are TRBV28 and TRBJ2-7; TRBD1 agrees at 8 bases. The ends lost 2 bases at V and 3 bases at J; junction bases unmatched: 12. The CDR3 has 17 amino acids. Germline lookup yields CDR1 MDHEN and CDR2 SYDVKM.

The chain carries TRBV28 and TRBJ2-7; TRBD2 aligns across 9 bases. Germline V CDR1 and CDR2: MDHEN, SYDVKM. CDR3 size: 18 residues. V lost 5 bases to trimming and J lost 4 bases; unmatched junction nucleotides: 18. The CDR3, as DNA: TGTGCCAGCAGTCCACGGACGGGAAGGGTAGCGGGAGTGTACGAGCAGTACTTC. Encoded protein: CASSPRTGRVAGVYEQYF. Full variable domain (rest looked up from reference TRBV28 and TRBJ2-7): DVKVTQSSRYLVKRTGEKVFLECVQDMDHENMFWYRQDPGLGLRLIYFSYDVKMKEKGDIPEGYSVSREKKERFSLILESASTNQTSMYLCASSPRTGRVAGVYEQYFGPGTRLTVT.